This T cell receptor (beta chain) was captured by sequencing in a study of shared clonotypes between healthy human individuals. Profiled with immunoSEQ multiplex PCR; TCRdb holds only in-frame clones, not every one. This table has a few million clones, about 92% appearing once. CDR1 LNHDA and CDR2 SQIVND come from the germline V gene (reference sequence). There are 14 residues in the CDR3. Trimming pared 9 bases from V and 3 bases from J, leaving 17 bases between. This TCR was sampled from a man in his late teens or twenties in good health. Some clones in this sample may be carry-over from other donors' samples. The sequencing sample was made of naive CD4+ T cells from PBMCs. As to subset: CD45RA+ positively selected. The rearrangement uses TRBV19 and TRBJ1-1; D may be TRBD1 (5 bases). The CDR3 sequence is CASISGPGDTEAFF. The CDR3 DNA reads as TGTGCCAGCATTTCCGGGCCGGGGGACACTGAAGCTTTCTTT.